This T cell receptor beta chain was documented in a study of cytomegalovirus exposure and HLA in healthy donors. As regards this clone: Its specificity is not known.

Study-wide findings and caveats: The records held CMV serostatus as the only immune exposure information. The authors judged a highly shared variant cluster likely a sequencing artifact. Later analysis suggested most CMV-associated TCR beta chains were HLA-restricted.

The donors gave bone marrow, and they were healthy. The CDR3 totals 12 residues. Deletions cut 6 bases from V and 6 bases from J, with 12 bases between. CDR1 and CDR2 from the germline V gene are SGHRS and YFSETQ. In the PCR, 60 Vbeta and 13 Jbeta primers were used. TCRdb's copy holds only in-frame clones and misses some; the assay was immunoSEQ multiplex PCR. The sample's table shows roughly 40,000 clones. The material sequenced was PBMCs. The V and J genes are TRBV5-1 and TRBJ1-2; a possible D gene is TRBD1 (5 bases). This clonotype originated in a male donor in good health and CMV-seronegative. Written as DNA, the CDR3 is TGCGCCAGCACAGACAGTGCGGATGGCTACACCTTC. It specifies CASTDSADGYTF.